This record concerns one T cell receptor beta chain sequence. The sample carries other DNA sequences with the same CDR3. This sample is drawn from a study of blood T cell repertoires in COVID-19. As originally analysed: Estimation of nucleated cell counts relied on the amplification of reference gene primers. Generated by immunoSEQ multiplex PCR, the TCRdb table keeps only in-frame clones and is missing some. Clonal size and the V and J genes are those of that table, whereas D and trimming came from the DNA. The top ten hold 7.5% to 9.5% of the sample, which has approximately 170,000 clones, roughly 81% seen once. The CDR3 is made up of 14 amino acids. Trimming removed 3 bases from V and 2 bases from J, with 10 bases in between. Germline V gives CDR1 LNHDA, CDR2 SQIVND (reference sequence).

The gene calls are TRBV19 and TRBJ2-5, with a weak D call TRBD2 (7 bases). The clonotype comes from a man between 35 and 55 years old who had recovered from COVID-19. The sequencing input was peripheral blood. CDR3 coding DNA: TGTGCCAGTAGTATTGGGAGGGGGCAAGAGACCCAGTACTTC. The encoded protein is CASSIGRGQETQYF.